This T cell receptor beta chain was captured in a study of blood T cells in healthy people across ages. General study findings and limits: No one knew whether donors had CMV, which possibly confounded expanded clonotype changes. More naive CD4+ cells and higher diversity were found in long-lived than in aged donors.

The CDR3 length is 14 residues. To note about this clonotype: The antigen remains undetermined.

PCR was performed a second time for about 7 to 11 cycles using a sample-barcoded 5' primer and a J-beta primer mix. Every sample returned 2.5 million or more CDR3-containing paired-end reads. TCRdb independently ran MiXCR on the 5' RACE reads; one entry per CDR3 protein. This sample carries 650,000 to 700,000 distinct CDR3 sequences, about 30% of them seen once, and the ten largest clones take over 15%. Sequencing was performed on blood. This sequence was found in a woman at least 80 years old in good health. The V call is TRBV21-1, the J call TRBJ2-4. The DNA end lines up better with TRBJ2-7; the J call may be wrong. TRBV21-1 corresponds to a pseudogene. The CDR3 DNA is TGTGCCAGCAGCCCTCGGCTCCATGGGAACGAGCAGTACTTC. Translating it yields CASSPRLHGNEQYF.